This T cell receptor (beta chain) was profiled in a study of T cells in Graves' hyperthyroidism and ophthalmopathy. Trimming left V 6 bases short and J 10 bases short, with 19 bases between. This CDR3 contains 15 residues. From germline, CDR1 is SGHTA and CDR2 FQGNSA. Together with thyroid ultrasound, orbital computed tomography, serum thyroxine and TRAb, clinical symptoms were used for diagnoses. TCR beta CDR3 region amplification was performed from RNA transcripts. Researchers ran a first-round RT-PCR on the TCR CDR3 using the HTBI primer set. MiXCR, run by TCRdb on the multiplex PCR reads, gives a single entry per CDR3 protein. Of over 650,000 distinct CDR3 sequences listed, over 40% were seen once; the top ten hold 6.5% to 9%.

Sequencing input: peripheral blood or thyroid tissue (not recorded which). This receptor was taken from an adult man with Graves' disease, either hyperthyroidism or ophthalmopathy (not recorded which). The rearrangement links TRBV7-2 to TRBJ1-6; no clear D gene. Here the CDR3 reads CASSCEGSFLSPLHF. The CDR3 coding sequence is TGTGCCAGCAGTTGCGAGGGCAGCTTTTTGTCACCCCTCCACTTT.